This is a list of T cell receptor beta chains from one sample in a study of tumor-infiltrating lymphocytes in oesophageal squamous cell carcinoma. TCRdb re-analysed the PCR reads in MiXCR, keeping a single row per CDR3 protein. Of approximately 14,000 distinct CDR3 sequences detected, 45% to 50% appear once; the ten largest clones hold over 15%. Sequencing was carried out using esophageal tumor tissue. These receptors were taken from a male donor with esophageal squamous cell carcinoma. Each CDR3 is given with its conserved first and last residue. D genes are given only for firm matches. Size is stated for part of the rows, as once, few or many counts, or as a class when the clone is expanded.

TRBJ2-7 . TRBV7-2 . CASSLEGYPSYEQYF TGTGCCAGCAGCTTAGAAGGGTATCCTTCCTACGAGCAGTACTTC
TRBJ2-1 . TRBV28 TRBD2 CASSSLAGAGNEQFF TGTGCCAGCAGTTCACTAGCGGGAGCGGGCAATGAGCAGTTCTTC
TRBJ2-7 few TRBV7-6 . CASSLASLGEQYF TGTGCCAGCAGCTTAGCCTCTCTCGGCGAGCAGTACTTC
TRBJ2-6 medium-sized TRBV7-8 . CASSLEARGANVLTF TGTGCCAGCAGCTTAGAGGCCCGGGGGGCCAACGTCCTGACTTTC
TRBJ2-5 . TRBV28 . CASIGYRETQYF TGTGCCAGCATAGGTTATCGGGAGACCCAGTACTTC
TRBJ2-3 once TRBV28 TRBD2 CASSPGTTGGYTDTQYF TGTGCCAGCAGTCCGGGGACTACCGGGGGATACACAGATACGCAGTATTTT
TRBJ2-5 . TRBV7-6 TRBD2 CASSWTSGGDRETQYF TGTGCCAGCAGCTGGACTAGCGGGGGGGATCGAGAGACCCAGTACTTC
TRBJ2-1 . TRBV6-4 . CASSEASYEQFF TGTGCCAGCAGTGAAGCGAGCTACGAGCAGTTCTTC
TRBJ2-1 many TRBV4-1 . CASSQGFRGRVHNEQFF TGCGCCAGCAGCCAAGGGTTTAGGGGGAGGGTTCACAATGAGCAGTTCTTC
TRBJ2-1 many TRBV5-6 TRBD2 CASSPGTSGSNFF TGTGCCAGCAGCCCTGGGACTAGCGGGAGTAATTTCTTC
TRBJ2-3 . TRBV11-2 . CASSLRNPGISGANVPTF TGTGCCAGCAGTTTAAGGAACCCCGGGATTTCTGGGGCCAACGTCCCAACTTTT
TRBJ1-1 many TRBV19 TRBD1 CASSIRQGTEAFF TGTGCCAGTAGTATACGACAGGGCACTGAAGCTTTCTTT